The next 16 T cell receptor beta chains were all read from a single sample in a study of blood T cell repertoires in COVID-19. Measured with immunoSEQ multiplex PCR; TCRdb has only the in-frame clones, and not every one. The sample shows 150,000 to 200,000 clones, 60% to 85% of them seen only once. The sequenced sample consisted of peripheral blood. The receptors shown here come from a man aged 55 to 69 with active or convalescent COVID-19.

The chain uses TRBV10-3 and TRBJ2-7; D remains ambiguous. The germline gives CDR1 ENHRY, CDR2 SYGVKD. The CDR3 spans 13 residues. V was clipped by 10 bases and J by 0 bases, with 13 bases between them. The CDR3 DNA follows: TGTGCCACGAGTACCTCTACCTCCTACGAGCAGTACTTC. Protein: CATSTSTSYEQYF.

This sequence joins TRBV27 and TRBJ2-7; maybe TRBD1 (5 bases). Trimming removed 1 base from V and 5 bases from J, with 9 bases in between. The V gene's germline CDR1 is MNHEY and CDR2 SMNVEV (reference sequence). The CDR3 sequence is 13 residues long. CDR3 sequence: CASSLLTADEQYF. In DNA, the CDR3 is TGTGCCAGCAGTTTATTGACAGCAGACGAGCAGTACTTC.

The chain couples TRBV28 to TRBJ2-2; D is possibly TRBD2 (6 bases). Deletions cut 4 bases from V and 4 bases from J, with 16 bases between. This CDR3 region has 16 residues. Germline V gene data show CDR1 as MDHEN and CDR2 as SYDVKM. The CDR3: CASSWGREVSTGELFF. In DNA, the CDR3 is TGTGCCAGCAGTTGGGGCAGGGAGGTTAGCACCGGGGAGCTGTTTTTT.

This chain uses TRBV28 with TRBJ1-1; D unresolved. The CDR3 has 15 amino acids. The germline V and J ends were trimmed by 5 bases and 4 bases, with 17 bases remaining between them. The germline CDR1 and CDR2 sequences are MDHEN and SYDVKM. The CDR3 coding sequence is TGTGCCAGCAGTCCCCCCACGAGGGTGGGCACTGAAGCTTTCTTT. Its protein product is CASSPPTRVGTEAFF.

This chain links TRBV24-1 with TRBJ2-6; tentative D call: TRBD2 (5 bases). Germline assignment: CDR1 KGHDR and CDR2 SFDVKD. CDR3 length: 17 residues. Trimming removed 1 base at V and 0 bases at J, with 9 bases between. The CDR3 nucleotides are TGTGCCACCAGTGATTTTACGGGGAGCTCTGGGGCCAACGTCCTGACTTTC. The encoded protein is CATSDFTGSSGANVLTF.

This clone has only one observation. The chain has TRBV21-1 and TRBJ2-7; the DNA was not used to check the table's D call, TRBD2. TRBV21-1 is recorded as a pseudogene. CDR3 length: 20 amino acids. The CDR3 region has the DNA TGTGCCAGCAGCAAAGTCCGTTGTTATCCTAGCGGGAGGGCCTGGTACGAGCAGTACTTC. Translation: CASSKVRCYPSGRAWYEQYF.

The chain links TRBV5-1 to TRBJ2-3, with 8 bases that match TRBD2. This CDR3 has 15 residues. V lost 5 bases to trimming and J lost 5 bases; unmatched junction nucleotides: 10. Per the germline V gene, CDR1 is SGHRS and CDR2 is YFSETQ. The CDR3: CASRPGGPVLDTQYF. Written as DNA, the CDR3 is TGCGCCAGCAGGCCGGGGGGGCCGGTCCTAGATACGCAGTATTTT.

The rearrangement uses TRBV19 and TRBJ1-1; 8 bases fit TRBD1. The CDR3 has 14 residues. The junction had 7 bases not matched to a gene; V was cut back by 6 bases and J by 4 bases. Germline V gene data show CDR1 as LNHDA and CDR2 as SQIVND (reference sequence). CDR3 region: CASSSGTGFTEAFF. Here the CDR3 DNA reads TGTGCCAGTAGCTCCGGGACAGGCTTCACTGAAGCTTTCTTT.

V is TRBV5-1 and J is TRBJ2-7, with TRBD2 matching 13 bases. The germline CDR1 and CDR2 sequences are SGHRS and YFSETQ. The V gene end was trimmed by 3 bases and the J gene end by 0 bases; junction bases not matched to a gene: 0. The CDR3 totals 15 residues. CDR3 sequence (DNA): TGCGCCAGCAGCTGGACTAGCGGGAGCTCCTACGAGCAGTACTTC. Amino acids: CASSWTSGSSYEQYF.

The V call is TRBV28, the J call TRBJ2-7; tentatively, D is TRBD1 (6 bases). The ends were cut back, 6 bases at V and 2 bases at J, with 11 bases in the middle. The CDR3 sequence is 13 residues long. CDR1 and CDR2 (germline): MDHEN, SYDVKM. Here the CDR3 DNA reads TGTGCCAGCAGCCGAGGACAGCCCTACGAGCAGTACTTC. Protein: CASSRGQPYEQYF.

The chain carries TRBV10-2 and TRBJ2-7, with 10 bases lining up with TRBD2. Trimming took 7 bases from V and 6 from J; bases not matched to a gene: 6. Per germline, CDR1 WSHSY and CDR2 SAAADI. The CDR3 has 13 residues. CDR3: CASKASGSLEQYF. The CDR3 DNA is TGCGCCAGCAAGGCTAGCGGGAGCCTCGAGCAGTACTTC.

The chain couples TRBV7-8 to TRBJ1-2, with 7 bases that match TRBD1. The V gene end was trimmed by 5 bases and the J gene end by 3 bases; junction bases not matched to a gene: 15. Germline loops: CDR1 SGHVS, CDR2 FQNEAQ. The CDR3 has 17 residues. The CDR3 DNA reads TGTGCCAGCAGCCAGGGGGATTACAGGGTGTCGTACTATGGCTACACCTTC. This gives the protein CASSQGDYRVSYYGYTF.

The chain has TRBV28 and TRBJ2-7, with D possibly being TRBD1 (6 bases). The CDR3 has 13 amino acids. The germline V and J ends were trimmed by 8 bases and 5 bases, with 16 bases remaining between them. CDR1 and CDR2 (germline): MDHEN, SYDVKM. The CDR3, as DNA: TGTGCCAGCGCCCTAACAGGGCCCCACGAGCAGTACTTC. Translated: CASALTGPHEQYF.

This chain uses TRBV29-1 with TRBJ2-7, with TRBD1 identical over 7 bases. After removal of 4 bases from V and 4 bases from J, the junction contained 13 bases not matched to a gene. Germline-derived CDR1 and CDR2 are SQVTM and ANQGSEA. CDR3 length: 15 amino acids. DNA for the CDR3: TGCAGCGTTGGGGGGCGAACAGGGGTGCAGTACGAGCAGTACTTC. This gives the protein CSVGGRTGVQYEQYF.

The V gene is TRBV4-2, the J gene TRBJ2-7; 8 bases agree with TRBD1. The V segment lost 4 bases and the J segment 3 bases; nucleotides outside the gene matches: 8. Germline assignment: CDR1 LGHNA and CDR2 YNFKEQ. The CDR3 extends over 15 amino acids. CDR3 protein: CASSRGGQGGYEQYF. CDR3 nucleotide sequence: TGTGCCAGCAGCCGAGGAGGACAGGGTGGCTACGAGCAGTACTTC.

The chain combines TRBV6-5 with TRBJ2-4; 10 bases are shared with TRBD1. The CDR3 extends over 15 amino acids. The germline V gene encodes CDR1 MNHEY and CDR2 SVGAGI. The ends lost 6 bases at V and 0 bases at J; junction bases unmatched: 2. CDR3 DNA sequence: TGTGCCAGCAGACGACAGGGGGCAGCCAAAAACATTCAGTACTTC. Amino acids: CASRRQGAAKNIQYF.